This TCR beta chain was documented in a study of blood T cell repertoires in COVID-19. Looking at the study overall: Samples came from the United States, Italy and Spain, spanning acute and convalescent COVID-19. Sources were T cells, B-cell-depleted T cells, or PBMCs; the material itself was cDNA or gDNA.

Original processing notes: Nucleated cell counts were estimated from reference gene primer amplification. Profiled with immunoSEQ multiplex PCR; TCRdb holds only in-frame clones, not every one. V and J calls and clone size are as listed in that table; D and trimming were resolved from the DNA. The data show more than 7,500 clones, 91% seen once. This CDR3 has 13 amino acids. With V trimmed by 4 bases and J by 3 bases, 3 bases remained unmatched. Germline loops: CDR1 SGDLS, CDR2 YYNGEE. The V gene is TRBV9, the J gene TRBJ2-7, with 8 bases aligning to TRBD1. This receptor was taken from a woman aged 50 to 60 with active COVID-19. The sequencing sample was made of peripheral blood. CDR3 protein: CASSLGQGYEQYF. The CDR3 DNA follows: TGTGCCAGCAGCCTAGGACAGGGCTACGAGCAGTACTTC.